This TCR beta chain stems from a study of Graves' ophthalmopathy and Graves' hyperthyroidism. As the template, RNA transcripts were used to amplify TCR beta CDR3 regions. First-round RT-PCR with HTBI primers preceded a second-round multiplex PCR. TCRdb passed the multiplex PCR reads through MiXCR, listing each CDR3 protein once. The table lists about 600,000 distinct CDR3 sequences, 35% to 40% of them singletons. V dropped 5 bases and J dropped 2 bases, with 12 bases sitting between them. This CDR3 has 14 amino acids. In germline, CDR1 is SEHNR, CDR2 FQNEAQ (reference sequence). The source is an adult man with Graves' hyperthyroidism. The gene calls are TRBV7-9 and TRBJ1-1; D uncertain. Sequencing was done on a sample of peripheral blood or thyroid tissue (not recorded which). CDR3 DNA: TGTGCCAGCAGCGCCAGCAGTTACAACACTGAAGCTTTCTTT. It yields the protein CASSASSYNTEAFF.